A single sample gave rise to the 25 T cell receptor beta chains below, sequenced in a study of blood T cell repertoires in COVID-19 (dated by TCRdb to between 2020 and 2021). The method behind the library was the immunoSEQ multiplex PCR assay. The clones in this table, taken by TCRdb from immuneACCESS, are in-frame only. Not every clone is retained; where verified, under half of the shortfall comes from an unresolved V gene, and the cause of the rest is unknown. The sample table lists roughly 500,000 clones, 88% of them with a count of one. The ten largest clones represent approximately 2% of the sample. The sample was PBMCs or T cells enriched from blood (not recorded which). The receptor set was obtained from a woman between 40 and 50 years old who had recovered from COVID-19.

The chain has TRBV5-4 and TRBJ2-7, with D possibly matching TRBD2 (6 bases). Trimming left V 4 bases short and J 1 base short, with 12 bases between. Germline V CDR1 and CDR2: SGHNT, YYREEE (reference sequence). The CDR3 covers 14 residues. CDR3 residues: CASSPTGGSYEQYF. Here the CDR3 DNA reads TGTGCCAGCAGCCCGACCGGGGGATCCTACGAGCAGTACTTC.

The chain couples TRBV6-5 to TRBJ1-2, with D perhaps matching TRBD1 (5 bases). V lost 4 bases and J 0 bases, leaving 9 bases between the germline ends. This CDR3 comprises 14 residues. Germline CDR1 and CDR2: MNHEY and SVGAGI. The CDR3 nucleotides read TGTGCCAGCAGTTCTGACAGACCTAACTATGGCTACACCTTC. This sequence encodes CASSSDRPNYGYTF.

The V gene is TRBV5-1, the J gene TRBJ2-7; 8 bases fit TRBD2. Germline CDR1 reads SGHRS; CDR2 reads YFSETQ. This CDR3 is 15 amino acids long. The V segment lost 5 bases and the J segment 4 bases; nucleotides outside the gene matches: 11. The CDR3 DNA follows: TGCGCCAGCAGATTGCAAAGCGGGAGCCCATACGAGCAGTACTTC. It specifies CASRLQSGSPYEQYF.

The CDR3 DNA follows: TGTGCCAGCAGCTTAGCGGGGACAGGGGGTTCTTCCTCTGGAAACACCATATATTTT. Translation: CASSLAGTGGSSSGNTIYF. V is TRBV7-9 and J is TRBJ1-3, with 11 bases identical to TRBD1. The CDR3 is made up of 19 amino acids. J lost 0 bases, V lost 0 bases, and 7 bases had no gene match. Per germline, CDR1 SEHNR and CDR2 FQNEAQ (reference sequence).

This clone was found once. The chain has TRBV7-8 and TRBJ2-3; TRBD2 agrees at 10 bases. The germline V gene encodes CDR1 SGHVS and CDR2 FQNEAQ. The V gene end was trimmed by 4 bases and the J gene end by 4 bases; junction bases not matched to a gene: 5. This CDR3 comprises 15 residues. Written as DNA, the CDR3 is TGTGCCAGCAGCTCTATAGCGGGAGGATCAGATACGCAGTATTTT. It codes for CASSSIAGGSDTQYF.

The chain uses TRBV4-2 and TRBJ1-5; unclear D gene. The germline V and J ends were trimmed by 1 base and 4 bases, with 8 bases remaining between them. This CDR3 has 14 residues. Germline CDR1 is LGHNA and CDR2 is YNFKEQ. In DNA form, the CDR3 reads TGTGCCAGCAGCCAAGCCTCCAGTAATCAGCCCCAGCATTTT. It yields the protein CASSQASSNQPQHF.

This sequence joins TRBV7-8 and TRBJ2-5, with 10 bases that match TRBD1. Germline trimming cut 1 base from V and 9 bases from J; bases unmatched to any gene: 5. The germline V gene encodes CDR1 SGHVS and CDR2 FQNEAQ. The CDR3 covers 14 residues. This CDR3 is CASSLGTGGTAQYF. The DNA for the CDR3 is TGTGCCAGCAGCTTAGGGACAGGGGGTACGGCCCAGTACTTC.

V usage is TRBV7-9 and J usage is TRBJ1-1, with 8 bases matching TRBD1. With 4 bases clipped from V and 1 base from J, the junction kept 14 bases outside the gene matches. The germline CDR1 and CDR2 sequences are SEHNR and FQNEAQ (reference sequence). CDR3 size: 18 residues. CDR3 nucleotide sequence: TGTGCCAGCAGCTCTACCTACCCGAGGACAGGGTCGAACACTGAAGCTTTCTTT. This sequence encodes CASSSTYPRTGSNTEAFF.

The CDR3, as DNA: TGTGCCAGCAGCTTAGTCTCAGGATCCTCTGGAAACACCATATATTTT. This sequence encodes CASSLVSGSSGNTIYF. The chain is built from TRBV7-6 and TRBJ1-3; D unresolved. Germline V lookup: CDR1 SGHVS, CDR2 FNYEAQ. The CDR3 totals 16 residues. V lost 1 base to trimming and J lost 0 bases, with 10 bases between them. The entire variable domain, with the rest obtained from reference TRBV7-6 and TRBJ1-3, is as follows: GAGVSQSPRYKVTKRGQDVALRCDPISGHVSLYWYRQALGQGPEFLTYFNYEAQQDKSGLPNDRFSAERPEGSISTLTIQRTEQRDSAMYRCASSLVSGSSGNTIYFGEGSWLTVV.

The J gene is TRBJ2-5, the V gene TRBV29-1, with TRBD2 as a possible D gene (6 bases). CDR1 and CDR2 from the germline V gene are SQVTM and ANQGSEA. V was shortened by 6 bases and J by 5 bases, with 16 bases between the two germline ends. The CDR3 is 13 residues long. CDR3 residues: CSVRRKGRETQYF. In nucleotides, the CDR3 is TGCAGCGTACGGAGAAAGGGGAGGGAGACCCAGTACTTC.

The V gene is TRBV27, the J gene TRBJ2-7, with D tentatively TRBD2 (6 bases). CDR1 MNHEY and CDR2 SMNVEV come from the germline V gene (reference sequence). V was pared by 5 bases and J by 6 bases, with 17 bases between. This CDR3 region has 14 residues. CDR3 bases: TGTGCCAGCAGTGTCCGACTAGGTTCGACCGAGCAGTACTTC. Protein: CASSVRLGSTEQYF.

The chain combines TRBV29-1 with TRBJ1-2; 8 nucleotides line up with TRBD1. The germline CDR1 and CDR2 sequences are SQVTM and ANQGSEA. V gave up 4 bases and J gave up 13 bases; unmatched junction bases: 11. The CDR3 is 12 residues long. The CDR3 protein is CSVGADRAIRTF. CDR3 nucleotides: TGCAGCGTTGGAGCGGACAGGGCAATCCGCACCTTC.

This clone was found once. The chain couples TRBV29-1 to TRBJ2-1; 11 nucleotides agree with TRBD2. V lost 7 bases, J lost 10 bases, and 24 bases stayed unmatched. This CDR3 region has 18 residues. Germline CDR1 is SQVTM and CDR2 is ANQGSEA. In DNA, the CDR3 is TGCAGCGCTGACAGGACTAGCGGGTTGCCTCAACGCCGGGGGGAGCAGTTCTTC. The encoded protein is CSADRTSGLPQRRGEQFF.

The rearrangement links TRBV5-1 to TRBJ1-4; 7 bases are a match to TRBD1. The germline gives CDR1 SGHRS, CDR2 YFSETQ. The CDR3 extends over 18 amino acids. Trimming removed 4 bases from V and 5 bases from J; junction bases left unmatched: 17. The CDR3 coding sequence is TGCGCCAGCAGCCCGGGACAGACCACCCGCGACATCAATGAAAAACTGTTTTTT. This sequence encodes CASSPGQTTRDINEKLFF.

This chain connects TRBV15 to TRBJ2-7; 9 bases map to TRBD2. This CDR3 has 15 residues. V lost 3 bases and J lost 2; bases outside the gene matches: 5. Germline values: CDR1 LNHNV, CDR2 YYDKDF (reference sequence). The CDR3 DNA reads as TGTGCCACCAGCAGTCAGGCGGGAGGGCCCTACGAGCAGTACTTC. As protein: CATSSQAGGPYEQYF. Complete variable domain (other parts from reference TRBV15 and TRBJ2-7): DAMVIQNPRYQVTQFGKPVTLSCSQTLNHNVMYWYQQKSSQAPKLLFHYYDKDFNNEADTPDNFQSRRPNTSFCFLDIRSPGLGDTAMYLCATSSQAGGPYEQYFGPGTRLTVT.

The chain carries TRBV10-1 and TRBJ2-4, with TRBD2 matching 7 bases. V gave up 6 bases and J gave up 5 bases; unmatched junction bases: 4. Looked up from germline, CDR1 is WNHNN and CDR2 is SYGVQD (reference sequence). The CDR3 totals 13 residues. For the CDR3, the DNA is TGCGCCAGCAGCGTGGGGAGGGAAAACATTCAGTACTTC. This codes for CASSVGRENIQYF.

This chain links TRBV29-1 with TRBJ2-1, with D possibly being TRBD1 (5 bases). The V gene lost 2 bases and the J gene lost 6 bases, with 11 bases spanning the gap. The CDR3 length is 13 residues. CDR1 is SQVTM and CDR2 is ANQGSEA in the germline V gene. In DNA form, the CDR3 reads TGCAGCGTTGAAAGGGGATATTTCAATGAGCAGTTCTTC. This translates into CSVERGYFNEQFF.

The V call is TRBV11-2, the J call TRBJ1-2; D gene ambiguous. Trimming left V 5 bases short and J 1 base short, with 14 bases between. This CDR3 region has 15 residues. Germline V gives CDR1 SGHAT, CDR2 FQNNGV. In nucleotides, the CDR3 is TGTGCCAGCAGCCTGACTGACGGCCATAACTATGGCTACACCTTC. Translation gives CASSLTDGHNYGYTF.

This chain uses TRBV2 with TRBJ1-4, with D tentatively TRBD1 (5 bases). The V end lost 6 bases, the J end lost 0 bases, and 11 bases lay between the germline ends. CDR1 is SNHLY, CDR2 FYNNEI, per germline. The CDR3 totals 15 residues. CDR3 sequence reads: CASRTRQTTNEKLFF. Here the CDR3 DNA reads TGTGCCAGCAGGACTAGACAGACAACTAATGAAAAACTGTTTTTT.

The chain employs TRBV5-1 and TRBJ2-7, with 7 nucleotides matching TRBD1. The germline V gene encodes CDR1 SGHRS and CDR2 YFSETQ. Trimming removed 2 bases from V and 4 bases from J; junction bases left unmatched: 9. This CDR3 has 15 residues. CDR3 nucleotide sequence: TGCGCCAGCAGCTTAGAGGACAGGCCCTATTACGAGCAGTACTTC. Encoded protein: CASSLEDRPYYEQYF.

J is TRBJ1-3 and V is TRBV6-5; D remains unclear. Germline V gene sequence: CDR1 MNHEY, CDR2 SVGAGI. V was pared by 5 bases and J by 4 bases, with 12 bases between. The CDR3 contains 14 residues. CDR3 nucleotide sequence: TGTGCCAGCAGTCCACGCGGGCTCGGAAACACCATATATTTT. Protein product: CASSPRGLGNTIYF.

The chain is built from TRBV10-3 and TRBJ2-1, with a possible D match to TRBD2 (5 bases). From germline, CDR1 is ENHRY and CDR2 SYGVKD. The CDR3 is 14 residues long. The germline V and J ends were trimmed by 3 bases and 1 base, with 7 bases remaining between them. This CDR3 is CAISEPGSYNEQFF. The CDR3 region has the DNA TGTGCCATCAGTGAACCGGGATCCTACAATGAGCAGTTCTTC.

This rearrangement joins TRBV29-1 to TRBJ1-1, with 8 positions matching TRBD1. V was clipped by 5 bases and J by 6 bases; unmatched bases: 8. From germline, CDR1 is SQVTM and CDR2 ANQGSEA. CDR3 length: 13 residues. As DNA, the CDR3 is TGCAGCGTTTACACAGGGGGATGGGCTGAAGCTTTCTTT. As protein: CSVYTGGWAEAFF.

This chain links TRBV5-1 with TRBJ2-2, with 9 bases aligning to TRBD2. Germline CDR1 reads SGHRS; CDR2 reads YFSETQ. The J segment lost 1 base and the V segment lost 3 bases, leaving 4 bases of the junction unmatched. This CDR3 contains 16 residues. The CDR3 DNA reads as TGCGCCAGCAGCTGGGGTAGCGGGGGGAACACCGGGGAGCTGTTTTTT. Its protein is CASSWGSGGNTGELFF.

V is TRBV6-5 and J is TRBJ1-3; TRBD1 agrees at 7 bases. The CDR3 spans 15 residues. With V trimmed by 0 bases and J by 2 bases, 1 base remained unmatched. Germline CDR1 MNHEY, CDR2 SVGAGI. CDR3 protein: CASSYSTGTGNTIYF. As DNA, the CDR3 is TGTGCCAGCAGTTACTCGACAGGGACTGGAAACACCATATATTTT.